This is a list of T cell receptor beta chains from one sample in a study of blood T cell repertoires in COVID-19. Only in-frame clones appear in the TCRdb table, and some are missing; sequencing was by immunoSEQ multiplex PCR. The data show under 150,000 clones, approximately 89% seen once. The material sequenced was peripheral blood. The receptors were sampled from a human donor in a cohort sampled during active COVID-19. The CDR3 runs from the conserved cysteine through the conserved F or W. A D gene is named only where the DNA matches it firmly. The size field is filled for only some rows; it gives once, few, many or a size class.

>TRBV4-1|-|-|TRBJ2-5
TGCGCCAGCAGCCAAGATTGGGGCACCTACCAAGAGACCCAGTACTTC
CASSQDWGTYQETQYF
>TRBV4-2|-|TRBD2|TRBJ2-3
TGTGCCAGCAGCCAAGGGAAGGGGCGGGGGGATACGCAGTATTTT
CASSQGKGRGDTQYF
>TRBV10-3|-|TRBD1|TRBJ1-1
TGTGCCATCACCAGGGACAGCGGAAACACTGAAGCTTTCTTT
CAITRDSGNTEAFF
>TRBV5-8|-|-|TRBJ1-1
TGTGCCAGCAGCTTCGTCGTGGGGGCGGTGAACACTGAAGCTTTCTTT
CASSFVVGAVNTEAFF
>TRBV29-1|few|-|TRBJ1-1
TGCAGCATCCCGTCGGGTAACACTGAAGCTTTCTTT
CSIPSGNTEAFF
>TRBV10-3|once|-|TRBJ1-4
TGTGCCATCAGTGAGCATCAGGGAGAAAAACTGTTTTTT
CAISEHQGEKLFF
>TRBV4-1|-|-|TRBJ1-2
TGCGCCAGCAGCCAAGATCAGGCCTACAATGGCTACACCTTC
CASSQDQAYNGYTF
>TRBV10-3|-|-|TRBJ2-3
TGTGCCACCTCAGGTTCTTGGACAGATACGCAGTATTTT
CATSGSWTDTQYF
>TRBV18|-|TRBD1|TRBJ1-1
TGTGCCAGCTCTGGGGGACAGGGGGCTTGGGTGAACACTGAAGCTTTCTTT
CASSGGQGAWVNTEAFF
>TRBV21-1|few|-|TRBJ1-4
TGTGCCAGCAGCAAAAAGGAAGGACTTGCAACTAATGAAAAACTGTTTTTT
CASSKKEGLATNEKLFF
>TRBV5-4|once|TRBD2|TRBJ2-3
TGTGCCAGCAGCTTGGGAGGGAGGGCCACAGATACGCAGTATTTT
CASSLGGRATDTQYF
>TRBV30|-|-|TRBJ2-5
TGTGCCTGGAGTAGACAGGGGACTACTCCCCAGTACTTC
CAWSRQGTTPQYF
>TRBV7-2|-|TRBD2|TRBJ2-5
TGTGCCAGCAGCGCCTATAGCGGGGGGTACCAAGAGACCCAGTACTTC
CASSAYSGGYQETQYF
>TRBV5-6|-|TRBD1|TRBJ1-3
TGTGCCAGCAGCGGGGGACAGTCATCCTCTGGAAACACCATATATTTT
CASSGGQSSSGNTIYF
>TRBV7-3|-|TRBD1|TRBJ2-7
TGTGCCAGCAGCTTAATCATGAACAGGGGAATCTCCTACGAGCAGTACTTC
CASSLIMNRGISYEQYF
>TRBV13|-|-|TRBJ2-7
TGTGCCAGCAGCGCGGAGAGCTCCTACGAGCAGTACTTC
CASSAESSYEQYF
>TRBV6-4|-|TRBD2|TRBJ2-3
TGTGCCAGCAGTGTCACTAGCGGGGGGGGGACTAGCACAGATACGCAGTATTTT
CASSVTSGGGTSTDTQYF
>TRBV18|-|-|TRBJ2-3
TGTGCCAGCTCACCCGACTGGTTGAACAAAGATACGCAGTATTTT
CASSPDWLNKDTQYF
>TRBV5-4|-|-|TRBJ1-1
TGTGCCAGCAGCTCACCGGGACTAGAAGCTTTCTTT
CASSSPGLEAFF
>TRBV14|-|-|TRBJ2-1
TGTGCCAGCAGCCATGGGCCTGGTGGGAGGCGAAATGAGCAGTTCTTC
CASSHGPGGRRNEQFF
>TRBV6-5|-|-|TRBJ2-7
TGTGCCAGCAGTTACACGGACAGCTACGAGCAGTACTTC
CASSYTDSYEQYF
>TRBV18|-|-|TRBJ1-1
TGTGCCAGCTCACCACGATGGGAGAAGAACACTGAAGCTTTCTTT
CASSPRWEKNTEAFF